A single sample is the source of the 24 T cell receptor beta chains below, sequenced in a study of blood T cell repertoires in COVID-19. TCRdb's table, derived via immunoSEQ multiplex PCR, lists solely in-frame clones and lacks some. The sample includes some 20,000 clones, about nine tenths of them seen just once. Sequenced material: peripheral blood. These TCRs come from a middle-aged man with active COVID-19.

The chain has TRBV5-6 and TRBJ2-1, with D tentatively TRBD2 (6 bases). Germline lookup yields CDR1 SGHDT and CDR2 YYEEEE. V shed 4 bases and J shed 5 bases, with 19 bases lying between them. This CDR3 region has 16 residues. The DNA for the CDR3 is TGTGCCAGCAGCCCTCCTCTAGCGAGGAATCACAATGAGCAGTTCTTC. This codes for CASSPPLARNHNEQFF.

This clone was observed once. CDR3 bases: TGCAGCGTGTCGACAGGGGTGGATTTTGGCTACACCTTC. Translating gives CSVSTGVDFGYTF. The chain carries TRBV29-1 and TRBJ1-2; 8 bases map to TRBD1. This CDR3 has 13 residues. Trimming at V came to 6 bases and at J to 7 bases, leaving 10 bases not matched to a gene. Germline loops: CDR1 SQVTM, CDR2 ANQGSEA.

J is TRBJ2-2 and V is TRBV9; TRBD2 matches at 12 bases. CDR1 and CDR2 (germline): SGDLS, YYNGEE. The CDR3 spans 16 residues. J was trimmed by 3 bases and V by 4 bases; bases with no gene match: 4. CDR3 residues: CASSLGTSGYTGELFF. CDR3 DNA sequence: TGTGCCAGCAGCTTAGGGACTAGCGGGTACACCGGGGAGCTGTTTTTT.

The chain couples TRBV5-6 to TRBJ1-2, with D maybe TRBD1 (5 bases). This CDR3 comprises 13 residues. Trimming took off 3 bases at V and 5 bases at J, with 11 bases between the two ends. From germline, CDR1 is SGHDT and CDR2 YYEEEE. The CDR3 loop reads CASSYLDSYGYTF. The CDR3 nucleotides are TGTGCCAGCAGCTACTTAGACAGTTATGGCTACACCTTC.

This rearrangement joins TRBV9 to TRBJ1-2, with TRBD1 as a possible D gene (6 bases). The V and J ends lost 2 bases and 2 bases respectively, with 7 bases between them. Germline CDR1 reads SGDLS; CDR2 reads YYNGEE. The CDR3 loop spans 13 amino acids. The CDR3 DNA follows: TGTGCCAGCAGCGTCCAGGGGAACTATGGCTACACCTTC. It translates to CASSVQGNYGYTF. Full variable domain (remainder filled in from reference TRBV9 and TRBJ1-2): DSGVTQTPKHLITATGQRVTLRCSPRSGDLSVYWYQQSLDQGLQFLIQYYNGEERAKGNILERFSAQQFPDLHSELNLSSLELGDSALYFCASSVQGNYGYTFGSGTRLTVV.

Here the CDR3 reads CASRTAFPIYNEQFF. As DNA, the CDR3 is TGCGCCAGCAGGACAGCGTTTCCCATTTACAATGAGCAGTTCTTC. J is TRBJ2-1 and V is TRBV23-1; D may be TRBD1 (5 bases). TRBV23-1 has ORF status, its function being uncertain. The CDR3 has 15 residues. V shed 6 bases and J shed 4 bases, with 16 bases lying between them.

The chain couples TRBV2 to TRBJ2-7; a possible D gene is TRBD1 (6 bases). Germline loops: CDR1 SNHLY, CDR2 FYNNEI. The CDR3 sequence is 13 residues long. Trimming took 10 bases from V and 0 from J, leaving 13 bases between them. CDR3 bases: TGTGCCACGCACAGGGACACCTCCTACGAGCAGTACTTC. This codes for CATHRDTSYEQYF.

The J gene is TRBJ1-1, the V gene TRBV15; weak D call: TRBD1 (6 bases). In germline, CDR1 is LNHNV, CDR2 YYDKDF (reference sequence). This CDR3 comprises 14 residues. With 3 bases removed from V and 6 bases from J, the gap between germline ends came to 14 bases. CDR3: CATSRDTGRAEAFF. The CDR3 coding sequence is TGTGCCACCAGCAGGGATACAGGGAGGGCTGAAGCTTTCTTT. Variable domain in full (rest from reference TRBV15 and TRBJ1-1): DAMVIQNPRYQVTQFGKPVTLSCSQTLNHNVMYWYQQKSSQAPKLLFHYYDKDFNNEADTPDNFQSRRPNTSFCFLDIRSPGLGDTAMYLCATSRDTGRAEAFFGQGTRLTVV.

The chain uses TRBV7-8 and TRBJ2-1; 10 bases agree with TRBD2. The germline V gene has CDR1 SGHVS and CDR2 FQNEAQ. CDR3 size: 15 residues. V gave up 1 base and J gave up 7 bases; unmatched junction bases: 4. The CDR3, as DNA: TGTGCCAGCAGCTTAGGGGCTAGCGGGGGTAATGAGCAGTTCTTC. It specifies CASSLGASGGNEQFF.

The chain uses TRBV14 and TRBJ2-7; a weak D match, TRBD2 (6 bases). V shed 4 bases and J shed 7 bases, with 8 bases lying between them. Germline V gene lookup returns CDR1 SGHDN and CDR2 FVKESK. The CDR3 is made up of 11 amino acids. CDR3 sequence reads: CASSPRGEQYF. CDR3 DNA sequence: TGTGCCAGCAGCCCTCGGGGGGAGCAGTACTTC.

This sequence joins TRBV7-9 and TRBJ2-1; 9 bases align to TRBD2. V gave up 4 bases and J gave up 2 bases; unmatched junction bases: 6. The germline CDR1 and CDR2 sequences are SEHNR and FQNEAQ (reference sequence). The CDR3 sequence is 16 residues long. CDR3 nucleotide sequence: TGTGCCAGCAGCTACGGACTAGCGAGGACCTACAATGAGCAGTTCTTC. Translation: CASSYGLARTYNEQFF.

This rearrangement joins TRBV4-1 to TRBJ2-3; the match to TRBD2 covers 8 bases. The J segment lost 4 bases and the V segment lost 0 bases, leaving 6 bases of the junction unmatched. Germline lookup yields CDR1 MGHRA and CDR2 YSYEKL. This CDR3 comprises 16 residues. The chain's CDR3 is CASSQDWISGADTQYF. CDR3 bases: TGCGCCAGCAGCCAAGATTGGATTAGCGGGGCAGATACGCAGTATTTT.

This clone was seen a few times. This chain joins TRBV7-9 and TRBJ2-7; TRBD1 aligns across 7 bases. V was pared by 1 base and J by 2 bases, with 2 bases of the junction left unmatched. This CDR3 is 14 amino acids long. Germline V lookup: CDR1 SEHNR, CDR2 FQNEAQ (reference sequence). CDR3 bases: TGTGCCAGCAGCTTAGTACAGGGGACCTACGAGCAGTACTTC. This sequence encodes CASSLVQGTYEQYF.

The chain couples TRBV5-4 to TRBJ2-5; TRBD2 matches 13 bases. The CDR3 contains 15 residues. Trimming took 3 bases from V and 4 from J; bases not matched to a gene: 3. Germline CDR1 reads SGHNT; CDR2 reads YYREEE (reference sequence). CDR3 DNA sequence: TGTGCCAGCAGCTCCCGGACTAGCGGGGGAGAGACCCAGTACTTC. The encoded protein is CASSSRTSGGETQYF.

This rearrangement joins TRBV3-1 (or the pseudogene TRBV3-2) to TRBJ2-1; 10 positions match TRBD2. The J segment lost 5 bases and the V segment lost 0 bases, leaving 7 bases of the junction unmatched. This CDR3 region has 17 residues. Germline lookup yields CDR1 LGHDT and CDR2 YNNKEL (reference sequence). For the CDR3, the DNA is TGTGCCAGCAGCCAAGAGGGAACTAGCGGGGCCCACAATGAGCAGTTCTTC. Its protein product is CASSQEGTSGAHNEQFF.

The rearrangement joins TRBV2 to TRBJ2-2; D perhaps matches TRBD2 (5 bases). V was clipped by 9 bases and J by 2 bases, with 10 bases between them. In germline, CDR1 is SNHLY, CDR2 FYNNEI. The CDR3 is made up of 13 amino acids. DNA of the CDR3: TGTGCCAGGTGGACTGATAACACCGGGGAGCTGTTTTTT. This translates into CARWTDNTGELFF.

This chain uses TRBV5-1 with TRBJ2-7; the match to TRBD1 covers 9 bases. The CDR3 runs to 16 residues. Trimming at V came to 3 bases and at J to 2 bases, leaving 9 bases not matched to a gene. Germline V gene lookup returns CDR1 SGHRS and CDR2 YFSETQ. The CDR3 loop reads CASSSASGQGTYEQYF. CDR3 sequence (DNA): TGCGCCAGCAGCTCCGCCTCCGGACAGGGGACCTACGAGCAGTACTTC.

The rearrangement links TRBV5-6 to TRBJ2-2; D is ambiguous. Germline-derived CDR1 and CDR2 are SGHDT and YYEEEE. V lost 1 base to trimming and J lost 3 bases, with 7 bases between them. The CDR3 length is 14 residues. CDR3: CASSLIGDTGELFF. CDR3 coding DNA: TGTGCCAGCAGCTTGATCGGAGACACCGGGGAGCTGTTTTTT.

V gene TRBV12-5 combines with J gene TRBJ1-1, with D unresolved. CDR3 size: 14 residues. Trimming cost V 6 bases and J 1 base, with 12 bases left between them. The germline V gene encodes CDR1 LGHNT and CDR2 FRNRAP. DNA of the CDR3: TGTGCTAGTGGCTACCAGGACTCGAACACTGAAGCTTTCTTT. This codes for CASGYQDSNTEAFF.

The chain recombines TRBV2 with TRBJ2-2, with D possibly matching TRBD1 (5 bases). CDR1 SNHLY and CDR2 FYNNEI come from the germline V gene. Trimming stripped 7 bases from V and 6 bases from J, with 21 bases between. The CDR3 is 16 residues long. CDR3 protein: CASTARRGLGAGELFF. CDR3 coding DNA: TGTGCCAGCACCGCGAGAAGGGGTCTAGGTGCCGGGGAGCTGTTTTTT.

The V and J genes are TRBV6-6 and TRBJ2-7, with TRBD1 matching 7 bases. Germline V CDR1 and CDR2: MNHNY, SVGAGI (reference sequence). This CDR3 comprises 11 residues. V gave up 7 bases and J gave up 5 bases; unmatched junction bases: 2. CDR3 residues: CASTTGDEQYF. CDR3 DNA: TGTGCCAGCACCACAGGGGACGAGCAGTACTTC.

V is TRBV29-1 and J is TRBJ2-7; 8 bases map to TRBD1. Germline lookup yields CDR1 SQVTM and CDR2 ANQGSEA. J gave up 3 bases and V 6 bases, and 7 bases lay outside the gene matches. CDR3 size: 13 residues. CDR3: CSVSAGTGYEQYF. CDR3 coding DNA: TGCAGCGTGTCCGCCGGGACAGGCTACGAGCAGTACTTC.

This chain joins TRBV7-3 and TRBJ2-6; 8 bases are a match to TRBD1. Trimming cost V 4 bases and J 2 bases; bases outside gene matches: 1. The CDR3 consists of 15 residues. Germline V CDR1 and CDR2: SGHTA, FQGTGA. CDR3 region: CASSSTGAGANVLTF. CDR3 nucleotide sequence: TGTGCCAGCAGCTCGACAGGGGCTGGGGCCAACGTCCTGACTTTC.

V and J are TRBV4-1 and TRBJ2-2, with 7 bases aligning to TRBD2. Germline V CDR1 and CDR2: MGHRA, YSYEKL. The CDR3 has 17 residues. The trim removed 1 base at V and 7 bases at J, leaving 12 bases unmatched. CDR3 sequence: CASSQVGRGGSGGELFF. In nucleotides, the CDR3 is TGCGCCAGCAGCCAAGTGGGTCGCGGGGGTAGTGGCGGGGAGCTGTTTTTT.